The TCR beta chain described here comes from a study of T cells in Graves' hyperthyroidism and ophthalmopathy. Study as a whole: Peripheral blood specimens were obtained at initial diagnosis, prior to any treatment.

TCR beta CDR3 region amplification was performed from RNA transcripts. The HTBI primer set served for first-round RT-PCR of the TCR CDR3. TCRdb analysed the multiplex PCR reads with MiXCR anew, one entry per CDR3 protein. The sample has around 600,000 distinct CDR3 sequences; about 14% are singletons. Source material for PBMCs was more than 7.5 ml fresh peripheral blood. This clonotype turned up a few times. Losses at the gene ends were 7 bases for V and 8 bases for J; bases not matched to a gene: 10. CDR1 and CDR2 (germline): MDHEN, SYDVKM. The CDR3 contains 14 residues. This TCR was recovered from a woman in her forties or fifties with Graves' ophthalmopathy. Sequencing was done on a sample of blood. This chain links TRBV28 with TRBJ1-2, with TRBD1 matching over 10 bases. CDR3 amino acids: CASNAPGQGSGYTF. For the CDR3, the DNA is TGTGCCAGCAACGCTCCGGGACAGGGGAGCGGCTACACCTTC.